This is a list of T cell receptor beta chains from one sample in a study of T cells expressing NK-cell markers. One entry per CDR3 protein, without DNA, is what TCRdb gives after re-calling the 5' RACE reads. The table lists about 430,000 distinct CDR3 sequences. Source material: blood T cells: a sorted CD56 or NKG2C T cell subset, CD4+ or CD8+ T cells, or bulk PBMC T cells (not recorded which). These receptors were obtained from a woman aged 45 to 65 in good health. Each CDR3 is given with its conserved first and last residue. Each record gives: J gene, V gene, CDR3 protein.

>TRBJ1-2|TRBV20-1
CSARVEQGARGYTF
>TRBJ1-3|TRBV18
CASSPEGFRNTIYF
>TRBJ2-5|TRBV12-3/TRBV12-4
CASRQYQETQYF
>TRBJ2-3|TRBV12-3/TRBV12-4
CASSLVVPADTQYF
>TRBJ2-1|TRBV7-2
CASRGGAGGNEQFF
>TRBJ2-2|TRBV20-1
CSAALAENTGELFF
>TRBJ1-5|TRBV15
CATSRVAGQVGPQHF
>TRBJ2-1|TRBV14
CASSQDLSPNEQFF
>TRBJ1-3|TRBV4-1
CASSQGPQANTIYF
>TRBJ2-3|TRBV30
CAWSFPGGRTQYF
>TRBJ2-1|TRBV21-1
CASSKVGGDDEQFF
>TRBJ2-6|TRBV5-1
CASRGGDSGANVLTF
>TRBJ2-7|TRBV4-2
CASSQVSQDRVYEQYF
>TRBJ1-1|TRBV2
CASREDRAAEAFF
>TRBJ2-6|TRBV9
CASMENGANVLTF
>TRBJ2-2|TRBV4-1
CASSEWGGETPNTGELFF
>TRBJ2-5|TRBV11-3
CASSPQTGLQETQYF
>TRBJ2-5|TRBV4-1
CASSLGDRTPETQYF
>TRBJ2-5|TRBV30
CAWATRTSGRRQETQYF
>TRBJ2-2|TRBV20-1
CSAIPRRVLAGGHTGELFF
>TRBJ2-3|TRBV11-3
CASSPGWEEPTDTQYF
>TRBJ1-5|TRBV12-3/TRBV12-4
CASSLGFSNQPQHF
>TRBJ2-3|TRBV2
CASSATGGRDTQYF
>TRBJ2-1|TRBV27
CASTDSGRNEQFF
>TRBJ2-5|TRBV19
CASSIGGTVQETQYF
>TRBJ2-2|TRBV14
CASSQVVGGLTGELFF
>TRBJ2-1|TRBV11-3
CASSPIAGGDNEQFF
>TRBJ2-5|TRBV6-5
CASSYSMLKQETQYF
>TRBJ2-3|TRBV10-3
CAISDLRDTQYF
>TRBJ2-5|TRBV24-1
CATGREETQYF
>TRBJ2-3|TRBV7-3
CASSPRGASTDTQYF
>TRBJ2-5|TRBV30
CAWRPRRPMETQYF